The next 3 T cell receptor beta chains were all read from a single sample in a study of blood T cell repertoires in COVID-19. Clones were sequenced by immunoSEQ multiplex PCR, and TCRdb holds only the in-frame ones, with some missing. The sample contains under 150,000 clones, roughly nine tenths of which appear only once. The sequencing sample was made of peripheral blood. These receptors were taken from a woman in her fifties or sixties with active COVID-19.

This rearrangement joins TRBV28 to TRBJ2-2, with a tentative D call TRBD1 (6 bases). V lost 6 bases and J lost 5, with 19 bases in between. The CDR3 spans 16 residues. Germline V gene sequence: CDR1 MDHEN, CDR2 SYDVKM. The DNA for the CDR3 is TGTGCCAGCAGGACGGGCATGTGGGGGCGAACCGGGGAGCTGTTTTTT. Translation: CASRTGMWGRTGELFF.

CDR3 loop: CASSPSLGVGNEQFF. In DNA form, the CDR3 reads TGTGCCAGCAGCCCTAGCTTGGGAGTAGGAAATGAGCAGTTCTTC. This chain uses TRBV7-6 with TRBJ2-1; possibly TRBD2 for D (5 bases). The CDR3 sequence is 15 residues long. V was pared by 5 bases and J by 7 bases, with 18 bases between. The germline CDR1 and CDR2 sequences are SGHVS and FNYEAQ.

CDR3 bases: TGTGCCAGCAGTTTCCTGGGGACAGACCCCACCTACGAGCAGTACTTC. Residues: CASSFLGTDPTYEQYF. The chain is built from TRBV27 and TRBJ2-7; 7 nucleotides line up with TRBD1. Losses at the gene ends were 3 bases for V and 2 bases for J; bases not matched to a gene: 10. There are 16 residues in the CDR3. The germline V gene has CDR1 MNHEY and CDR2 SMNVEV (reference sequence).